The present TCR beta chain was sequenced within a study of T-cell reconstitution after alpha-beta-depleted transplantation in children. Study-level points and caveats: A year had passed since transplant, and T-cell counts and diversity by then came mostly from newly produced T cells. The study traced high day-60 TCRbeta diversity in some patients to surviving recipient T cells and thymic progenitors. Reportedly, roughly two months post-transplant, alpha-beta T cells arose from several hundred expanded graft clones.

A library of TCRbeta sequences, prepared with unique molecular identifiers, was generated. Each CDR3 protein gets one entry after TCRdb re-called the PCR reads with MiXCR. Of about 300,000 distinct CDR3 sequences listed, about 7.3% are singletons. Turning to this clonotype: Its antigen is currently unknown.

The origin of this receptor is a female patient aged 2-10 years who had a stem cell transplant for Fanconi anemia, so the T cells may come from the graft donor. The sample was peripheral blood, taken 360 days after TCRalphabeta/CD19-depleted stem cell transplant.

CDR3 protein: CATGTGGADTQYF. Written as DNA, the CDR3 is TGTGCCACCGGGACAGGTGGTGCAGATACGCAGTATTTT. V usage is TRBV7-9 and J usage is TRBJ2-3; 8 nucleotides align to TRBD1. CDR1 and CDR2 from the germline V gene are SEHNR and FQNEAQ (reference sequence). This CDR3 spans 13 amino acids. J was trimmed by 4 bases and V by 10 bases; bases with no gene match: 7.